This record looks at one T cell receptor beta chain sequence and its context. The V end was cut by 0 bases, the J end by 4 bases, with 15 bases between. Germline CDR1 reads MNHNY; CDR2 reads SVGAGI (reference sequence). The CDR3 loop spans 16 amino acids. The data derive from a study of blood T cell repertoires in COVID-19. Study summary: Samples came from the United States, Italy and Spain, spanning acute and convalescent COVID-19. Sources were T cells, B-cell-depleted T cells, or PBMCs; the material itself was cDNA or gDNA.

Original handling: It was from reference gene primer amplification that nucleated cell counts were estimated. Sequencing was performed with immunoSEQ multiplex PCR; in TCRdb, only in-frame clones are kept and a portion is missing. That table gives V, J and clone size, and the DNA gave D and trimming. The sample contains around 190,000 clones, under 90% of which appear only once. The sample was peripheral blood. This chain uses TRBV6-6 with TRBJ1-2, with D unclear. The TCR was taken from a human donor in a cohort sampled during active COVID-19. CDR3 protein: CASSYSRDTAPYGYTF. CDR3 DNA: TGTGCCAGCAGTTACTCGAGAGATACAGCTCCCTATGGCTACACCTTC.